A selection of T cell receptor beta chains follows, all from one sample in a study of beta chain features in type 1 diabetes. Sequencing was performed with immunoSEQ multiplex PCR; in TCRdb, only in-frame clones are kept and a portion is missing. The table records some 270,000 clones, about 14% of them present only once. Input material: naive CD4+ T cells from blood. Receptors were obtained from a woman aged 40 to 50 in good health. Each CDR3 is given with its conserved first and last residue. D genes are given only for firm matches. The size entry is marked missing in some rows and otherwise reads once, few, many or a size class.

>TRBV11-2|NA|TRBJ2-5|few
TGTGCCAGCAGCACCCAAGCGGAGACCCAGTACTTC
CASSTQAETQYF
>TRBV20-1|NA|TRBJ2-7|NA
TGCAGTGCTAGAACAGGGTACGAGCAGTACTTC
CSARTGYEQYF
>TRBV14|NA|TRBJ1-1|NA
TGTGCCAGCAGCCAGATACAGGGAATGAACACTGAAGCTTTCTTT
CASSQIQGMNTEAFF
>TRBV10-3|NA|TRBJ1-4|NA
TGTGCCACCAGGGCTGCAACTAATGAAAAACTGTTTTTT
CATRAATNEKLFF
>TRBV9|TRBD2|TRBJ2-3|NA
TGTGCCAGCAGCGTAGGCGGGGGGCGGGGGATAGATACGCAGTATTTT
CASSVGGGRGIDTQYF
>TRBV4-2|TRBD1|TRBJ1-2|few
TGTGCCAGCAGATCATCGGACAGGGCTGCTACCGATCGGTTTTATGGCTACACCTTC
CASRSSDRAATDRFYGYTF
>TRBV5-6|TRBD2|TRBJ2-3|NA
TGTGCCAGCATCCTAGGCGGGGGGCCTACAGATACGCAGTATTTT
CASILGGGPTDTQYF
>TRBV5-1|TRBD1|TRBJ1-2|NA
TGCGCCAGCAGCTTGGCCTCGAAGGACAGGGGGCAAGCCTATGGCTACACCTTC
CASSLASKDRGQAYGYTF
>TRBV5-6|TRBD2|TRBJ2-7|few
TGTGCCAGCAGCTTGAGGAGCGGGGGGTACAGCGAGCAGTACTTC
CASSLRSGGYSEQYF
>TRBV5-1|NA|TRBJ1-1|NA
TGCGCCAGCAGGTCGGGACACCCGAACACTGAAGCTTTCTTT
CASRSGHPNTEAFF
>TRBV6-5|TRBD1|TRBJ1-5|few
TGTGCCAGCAGTTACGGGACAGGCAATCAGCCCCAGCATTTT
CASSYGTGNQPQHF
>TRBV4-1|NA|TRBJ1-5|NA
TGCGCCAGCAGCCAAGATACGGTGAGGGTGGGCGAATCCCAGCATTTT
CASSQDTVRVGESQHF
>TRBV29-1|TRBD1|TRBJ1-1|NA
TGCAGCGTTGCACATTCTCGTAGGACAGGGTCAATGAACACTGAAGCTTTCTTT
CSVAHSRRTGSMNTEAFF
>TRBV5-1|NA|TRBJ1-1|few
TGCGCCAGCAGCCCCGGATGGGCGGGCACTGAAGCTTTCTTT
CASSPGWAGTEAFF
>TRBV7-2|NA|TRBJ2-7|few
TGTGCCAGCAGCGCGAGCCTCTACGAGCAGTACTTC
CASSASLYEQYF
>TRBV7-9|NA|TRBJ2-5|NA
TGTGCCAGCAGCTTAGCCCGACAAAGTCAAGAGACCCAGTACTTC
CASSLARQSQETQYF
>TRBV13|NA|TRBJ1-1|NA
TGTGCCAGCAGCTTAATCGACAGGTTGAACACTGAAGCTTTCTTT
CASSLIDRLNTEAFF
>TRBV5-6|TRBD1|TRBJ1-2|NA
TGTGCCAGCAGCCGATTCCCGGGACAGGGAACCTATGGCTACACCTTC
CASSRFPGQGTYGYTF
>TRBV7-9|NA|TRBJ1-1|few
TGTGCCAGCAGCTTAAATTTGGGAGGGGGCACTGAAGCTTTCTTT
CASSLNLGGGTEAFF
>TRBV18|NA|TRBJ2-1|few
TGTGCCAGCTCACACTTCCCCGGGTATTCTGGCAATGAGCAGTTCTTC
CASSHFPGYSGNEQFF
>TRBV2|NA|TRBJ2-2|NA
TGTGCCAGCAGTGACGAGAGATCCGACACCGGGGAGCTGTTTTTT
CASSDERSDTGELFF
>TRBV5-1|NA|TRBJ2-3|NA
TGCGCCAGCAGACTCCGGGACTTTAGAGGCGATACGCAGTATTTT
CASRLRDFRGDTQYF
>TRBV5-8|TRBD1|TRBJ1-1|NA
TGTGCCAGCAGCTTGGGGACAGGACACACTGAAGCTTTCTTT
CASSLGTGHTEAFF
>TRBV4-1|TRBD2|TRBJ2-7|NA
TGCGCCAGCAGCCAAGCGCTAGCGGGGGCCATATACGAGCAGTACTTC
CASSQALAGAIYEQYF
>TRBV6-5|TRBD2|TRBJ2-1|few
TGTGCCAGCAGTTTAGCGGGGTACAATGAGCAGTTCTTC
CASSLAGYNEQFF
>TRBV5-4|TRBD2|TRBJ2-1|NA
TGTGCCAGCAGCTCGGTGGGGCGGGAGAAGAACAATGAGCAGTTCTTC
CASSSVGREKNNEQFF
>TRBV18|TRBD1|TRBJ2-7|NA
TGTGCCAGCTCACCGGGACAGGGTTCATCGGGCGAGCAGTACTTC
CASSPGQGSSGEQYF
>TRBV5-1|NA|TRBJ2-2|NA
TGCGCCAGCAGCTCCCTAGTTACCGGGGAGCTGTTTTTT
CASSSLVTGELFF
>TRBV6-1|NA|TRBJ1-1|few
TGTGCCAGCAGTGGGGGAGTCGGTACTGAAGCTTTCTTT
CASSGGVGTEAFF
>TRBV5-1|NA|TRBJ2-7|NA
TGCGCCAGCAGCTTGGAGGCAGGGTATCTCTACGAGCAGTACTTC
CASSLEAGYLYEQYF
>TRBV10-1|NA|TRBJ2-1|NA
TGCGCCAGCAGTAGGGGAAGTTCGTCCTACAATGAGCAGTTCTTC
CASSRGSSSYNEQFF
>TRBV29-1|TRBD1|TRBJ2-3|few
TGCAGCGTTCGGACAGGACCCGATACGCAGTATTTT
CSVRTGPDTQYF
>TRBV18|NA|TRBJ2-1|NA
TGTGCCAGCTCACCTCCGGGGGCCTACAATGAGCAGTTCTTC
CASSPPGAYNEQFF
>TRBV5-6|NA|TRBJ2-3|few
TGTGCCAGCAGCTTGGTGCGCTCCCGCACAGATACGCAGTATTTT
CASSLVRSRTDTQYF
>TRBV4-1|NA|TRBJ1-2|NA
TGCGCCAGCAGCCAAGTCGGGGAAATCTATGGCTACACCTTC
CASSQVGEIYGYTF
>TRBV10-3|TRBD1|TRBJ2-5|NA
TGTGCCATCAGTGACCCGGACAGGGGGCTTGAGACCCAGTACTTC
CAISDPDRGLETQYF
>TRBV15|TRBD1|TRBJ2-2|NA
TGTGCCACCAGCAGGGGTGGACAGGGGTATGGCGGGGAGCTGTTTTTT
CATSRGGQGYGGELFF
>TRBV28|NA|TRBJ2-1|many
TGTGCCAGCAGAGTACAGCTAAATGAGCAGTTCTTC
CASRVQLNEQFF
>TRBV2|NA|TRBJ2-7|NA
TGTGCCAGCAGTGGTCCCGGGGACTACGAGCAGTACTTC
CASSGPGDYEQYF
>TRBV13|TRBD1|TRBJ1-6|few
TGTGCCAGCAGCTCCGGACAGGGGCGAGGCTCCTATAATTCACCCCTCCACTTT
CASSSGQGRGSYNSPLHF
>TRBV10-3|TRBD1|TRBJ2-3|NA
TGTGCCATCAGTGGTCGGGACAGGGGCTCAGATACGCAGTATTTT
CAISGRDRGSDTQYF
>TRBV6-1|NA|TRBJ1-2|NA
TGTGCCACCACGCAGGTTAACTATGGCTACACCTTC
CATTQVNYGYTF
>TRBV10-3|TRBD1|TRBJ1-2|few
TGTGCCATCGACGGGACAGGGGACTATGGCTACACCTTC
CAIDGTGDYGYTF
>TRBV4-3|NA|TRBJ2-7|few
TGCGCCAGCAGCCAAGAAAGGTCGGGCGAGCAGTACTTC
CASSQERSGEQYF
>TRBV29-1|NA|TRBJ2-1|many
TGCAGCGTTGGGGGAGGAGATGAGCAGTTCTTC
CSVGGGDEQFF
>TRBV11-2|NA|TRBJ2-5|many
TGTGCCAGCAGCAGGGACAGCGGGGAGACCCAGTACTTC
CASSRDSGETQYF
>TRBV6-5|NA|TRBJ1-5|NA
TGTGCCAGCAGTTACTCTAGCAGGGCGGACCAGCCCCAGCATTTT
CASSYSSRADQPQHF
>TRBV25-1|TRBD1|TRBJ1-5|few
TGTGCCAGCAGTGAAGCACAGGGGTACCAGCCCCAGCATTTT
CASSEAQGYQPQHF
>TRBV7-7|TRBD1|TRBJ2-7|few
TGTGCTAGCAGCTTGGGACAGGGGAGCTCCTACGAGCAGTACTTC
CASSLGQGSSYEQYF
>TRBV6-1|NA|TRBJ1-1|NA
TGTGCCAGCAGTGAAAGGACAAGGAACACTGAAGCTTTCTTT
CASSERTRNTEAFF
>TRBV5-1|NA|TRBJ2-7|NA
TGCGCCAGCAGCTTGGACAGGGCCCTAACGGGCGAGCAGTACTTC
CASSLDRALTGEQYF